The 2 T cell receptor beta chains in this list originate from one sample, sequenced in a study of shared T cell receptors in the human thymus. Some clones are missing from TCRdb's copy, which holds only in-frame ones; the method was immunoSEQ multiplex PCR. Of 650,000 to 950,000 clones listed, over 75% were seen once; the top ten hold roughly 0.01%. The same specimen was also included in a second study, on human thymus T cells.

The sequenced sample was thymocytes. All receptors derive from a girl in the first two years of life with a congenital heart defect.

The J gene is TRBJ2-6, the V gene TRBV28; tentative D call: TRBD2 (5 bases). In germline, CDR1 is MDHEN, CDR2 SYDVKM. The CDR3 covers 16 residues. V lost 6 bases to trimming and J lost 3 bases, with 15 bases between them. CDR3 sequence reads: CASSPREGVGANVLTF. The CDR3 nucleotides read TGTGCCAGCAGCCCGAGAGAGGGAGTTGGGGCCAACGTCCTGACTTTC.

The V and J genes are TRBV18 and TRBJ2-1; D perhaps matches TRBD2 (5 bases). Trimming pared 2 bases from V and 7 bases from J, leaving 12 bases between. CDR3 length equals 14 residues. The V gene's germline CDR1 is KGHSH and CDR2 LQKENI. In DNA, the CDR3 is TGTGCCAGCTCACCAGTTGGACTGCAAAATGAGCAGTTCTTC. It codes for CASSPVGLQNEQFF.